The TCR beta chain under discussion was sequenced for a study of naive and memory T cell subsets. Study-wide findings and caveats: Naive repertoires, especially CD8, held a few larger clonotypes, possibly memory cells re-expressing CD45RA. From naive to CM, EM and EMRA, diversity decreased and Gini increased.

Trimming took 5 bases from V and 0 from J, leaving 15 bases between them. The CDR3 totals 16 residues. Sequential positive selection took CD4 T cells first, then CD8 T cells. Cells stained for CD3, CD4, CD8, CD45RA and CD27 were sorted into four subsets. An equimolar mix of two oligonucleotides served as the beta constant-region primer for TRBC1 and TRBC2. Four rounds of PCR amplified the ligated cDNA using nested alpha and beta constant-region primers plus SP2. Ligation attached a single-stranded oligonucleotide with a 12-nucleotide UMI and the SP2 primer to the cDNA 3' end. Via MiXCR, TCRdb re-called the UMI-ligation and nested PCR reads, giving one row per CDR3 protein. The table lists some 82,000 distinct CDR3 sequences, roughly 12% of them singletons. This clonotype was seen only once. The target antigen is unknown.

The sequence derives from a human donor in good health. This chain uses TRBV12-3 or TRBV12-4 with TRBJ2-3; the D gene could be TRBD1 or TRBD2 (5 bases each). Material for sequencing was naive CD4+ T cells from blood. This chain's CDR3 is CASSPVGRTSTDTQYF. The CDR3 nucleotides are TGTGCCAGCAGTCCGGTGGGACGGACTAGCACAGATACGCAGTATTTT.